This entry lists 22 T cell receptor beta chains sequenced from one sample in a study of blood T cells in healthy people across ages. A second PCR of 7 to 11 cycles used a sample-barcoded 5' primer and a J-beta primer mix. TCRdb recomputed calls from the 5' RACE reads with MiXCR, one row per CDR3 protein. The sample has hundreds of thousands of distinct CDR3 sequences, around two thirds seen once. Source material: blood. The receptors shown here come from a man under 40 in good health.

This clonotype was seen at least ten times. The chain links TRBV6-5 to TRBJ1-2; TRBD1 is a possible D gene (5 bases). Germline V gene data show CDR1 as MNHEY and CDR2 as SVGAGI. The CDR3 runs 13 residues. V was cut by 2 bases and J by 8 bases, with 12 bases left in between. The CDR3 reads CASSYNRGVGYTF. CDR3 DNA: TGTGCCAGCAGTTACAACCGGGGCGTAGGCTACACCTTC.

This chain's CDR3 is CASNQVSGTNQPQHF. The CDR3 DNA reads TGTGCCAGCAACCAGGTCTCAGGGACCAATCAGCCCCAGCATTTT. The chain uses TRBV28 and TRBJ1-5, with D perhaps TRBD1 (5 bases). Germline V CDR1 and CDR2: MDHEN, SYDVKM. The CDR3 is made up of 15 amino acids. Trimming cost V 7 bases and J 3 bases, with 16 bases left between them.

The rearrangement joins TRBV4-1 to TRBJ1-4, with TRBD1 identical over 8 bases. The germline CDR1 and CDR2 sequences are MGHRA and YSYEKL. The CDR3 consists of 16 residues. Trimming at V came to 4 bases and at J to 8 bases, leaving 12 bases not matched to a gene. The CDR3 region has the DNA TGCGCCAGCAGCCCCAGGACGGACAGGGTTGGGGAAAAACTGTTTTTT. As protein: CASSPRTDRVGEKLFF.

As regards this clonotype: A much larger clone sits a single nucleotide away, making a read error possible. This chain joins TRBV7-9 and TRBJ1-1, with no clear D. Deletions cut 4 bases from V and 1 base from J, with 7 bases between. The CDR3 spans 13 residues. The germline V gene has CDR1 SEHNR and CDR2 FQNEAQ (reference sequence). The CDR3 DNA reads TGTGCCAGCAGCTCACAAAGGAACACTGAAGCTTTCTTT. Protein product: CASSSQRNTEAFF.

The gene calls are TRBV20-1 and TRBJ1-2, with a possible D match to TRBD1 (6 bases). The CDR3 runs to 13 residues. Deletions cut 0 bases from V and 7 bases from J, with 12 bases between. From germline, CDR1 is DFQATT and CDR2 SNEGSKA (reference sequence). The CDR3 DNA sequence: TGCAGTGCTAGAGATCGTCAGGGGATTGGCTACACCTTC. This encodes CSARDRQGIGYTF.

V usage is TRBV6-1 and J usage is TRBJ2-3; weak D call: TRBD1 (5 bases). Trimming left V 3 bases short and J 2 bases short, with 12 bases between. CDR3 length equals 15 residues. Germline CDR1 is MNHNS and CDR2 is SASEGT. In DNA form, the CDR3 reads TGTGCCAGCAGTGATCTCGACAGAATCACAGATACGCAGTATTTT. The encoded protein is CASSDLDRITDTQYF.

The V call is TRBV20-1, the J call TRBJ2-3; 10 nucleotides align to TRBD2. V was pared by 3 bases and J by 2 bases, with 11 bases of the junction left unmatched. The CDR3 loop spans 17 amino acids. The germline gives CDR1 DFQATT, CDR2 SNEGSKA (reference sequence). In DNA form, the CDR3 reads TGCAGTGCTAGCTCTAGCGGGGGCATCACTTTCACAGATACGCAGTATTTT. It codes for CSASSSGGITFTDTQYF.

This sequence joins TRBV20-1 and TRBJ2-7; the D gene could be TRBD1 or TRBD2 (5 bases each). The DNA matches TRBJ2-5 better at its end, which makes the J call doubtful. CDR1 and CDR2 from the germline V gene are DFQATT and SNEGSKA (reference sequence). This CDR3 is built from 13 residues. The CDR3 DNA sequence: TGCAGTGCTAGAGGAGGGGCTGGAAAGACCCAGTACTTC. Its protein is CSARGGAGKTQYF.

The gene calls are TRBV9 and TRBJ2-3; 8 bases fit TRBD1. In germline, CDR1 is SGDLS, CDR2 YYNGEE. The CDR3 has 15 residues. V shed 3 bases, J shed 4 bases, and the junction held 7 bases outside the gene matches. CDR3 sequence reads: CASSAQGARADTQYF. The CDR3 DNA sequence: TGTGCCAGCAGCGCCCAGGGGGCTCGCGCAGATACGCAGTATTTT.

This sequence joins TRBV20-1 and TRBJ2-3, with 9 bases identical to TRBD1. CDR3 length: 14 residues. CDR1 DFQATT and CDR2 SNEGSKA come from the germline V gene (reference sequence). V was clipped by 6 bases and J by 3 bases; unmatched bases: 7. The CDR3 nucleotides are TGCAGTGCAAAGGGACAGGGAGCGACAGATACGCAGTATTTT. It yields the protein CSAKGQGATDTQYF.

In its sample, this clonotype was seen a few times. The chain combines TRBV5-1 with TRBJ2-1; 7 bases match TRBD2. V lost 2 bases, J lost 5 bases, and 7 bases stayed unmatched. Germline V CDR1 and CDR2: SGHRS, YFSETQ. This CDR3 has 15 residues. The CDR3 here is CASSFKAGFDNEQFF. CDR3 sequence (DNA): TGCGCCAGCAGCTTTAAAGCGGGGTTTGACAATGAGCAGTTCTTC. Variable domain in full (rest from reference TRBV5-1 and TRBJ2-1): KAGVTQTPRYLIKTRGQQVTLSCSPISGHRSVSWYQQTPGQGLQFLFEYFSETQRNKGNFPGRFSGRQFSNSRSEMNVSTLELGDSALYLCASSFKAGFDNEQFFGPGTRLTVL.

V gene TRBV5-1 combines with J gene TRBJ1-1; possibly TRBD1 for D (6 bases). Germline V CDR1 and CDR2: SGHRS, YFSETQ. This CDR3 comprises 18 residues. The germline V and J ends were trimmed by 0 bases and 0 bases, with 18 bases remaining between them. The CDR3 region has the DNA TGCGCCAGCAGCTTGGAGGGGGTGCTAAGGGGAATGAACACTGAAGCTTTCTTT. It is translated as CASSLEGVLRGMNTEAFF.

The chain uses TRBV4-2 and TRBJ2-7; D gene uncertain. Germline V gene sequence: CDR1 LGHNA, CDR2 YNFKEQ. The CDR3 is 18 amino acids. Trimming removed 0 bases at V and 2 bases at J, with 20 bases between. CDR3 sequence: CASSQDERIITVTYEQYF. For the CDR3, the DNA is TGTGCCAGCAGCCAAGATGAACGAATAATTACCGTTACCTACGAGCAGTACTTC.

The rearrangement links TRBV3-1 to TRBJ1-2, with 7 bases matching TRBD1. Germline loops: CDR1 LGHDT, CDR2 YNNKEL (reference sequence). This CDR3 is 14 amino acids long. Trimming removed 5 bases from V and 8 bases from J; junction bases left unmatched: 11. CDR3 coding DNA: TGTGCCAGCAGCTACGCCATGGGACAGCGCGGCTACACCTTC. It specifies CASSYAMGQRGYTF.

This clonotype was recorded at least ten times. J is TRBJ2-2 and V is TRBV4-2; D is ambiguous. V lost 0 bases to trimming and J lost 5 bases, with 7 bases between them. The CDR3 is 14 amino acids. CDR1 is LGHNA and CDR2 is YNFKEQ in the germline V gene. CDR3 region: CASSQDWATGELFF. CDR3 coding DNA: TGTGCCAGCAGCCAAGATTGGGCAACCGGGGAGCTGTTTTTT.

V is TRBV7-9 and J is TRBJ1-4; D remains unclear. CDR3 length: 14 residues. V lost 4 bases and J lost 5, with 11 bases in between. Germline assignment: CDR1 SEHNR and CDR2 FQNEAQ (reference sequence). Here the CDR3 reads CASSWAGVNEKLFF. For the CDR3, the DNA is TGTGCCAGCAGCTGGGCAGGCGTCAATGAAAAACTGTTTTTT. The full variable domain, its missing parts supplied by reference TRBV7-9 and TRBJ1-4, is DTGVSQNPRHKITKRGQNVTFRCDPISEHNRLYWYRQTLGQGPEFLTYFQNEAQLEKSRLLSDRFSAERPKGSFSTLEIQRTEQGDSAMYLCASSWAGVNEKLFFGSGTQLSVL.

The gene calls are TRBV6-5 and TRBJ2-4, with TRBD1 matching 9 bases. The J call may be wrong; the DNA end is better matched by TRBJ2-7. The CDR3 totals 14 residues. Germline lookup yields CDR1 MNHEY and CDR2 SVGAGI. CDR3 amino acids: CASKTGQGLYEQYF. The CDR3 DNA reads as TGTGCCAGCAAAACAGGACAGGGGTTATACGAGCAGTACTTC.

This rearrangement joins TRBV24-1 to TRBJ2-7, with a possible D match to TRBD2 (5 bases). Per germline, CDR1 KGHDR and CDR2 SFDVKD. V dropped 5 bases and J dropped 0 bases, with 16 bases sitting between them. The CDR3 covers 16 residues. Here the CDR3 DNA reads TGTGCCACCAGTGCCGAGACCGGAGGCGGCTCCTACGAGCAGTACTTC. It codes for CATSAETGGGSYEQYF.

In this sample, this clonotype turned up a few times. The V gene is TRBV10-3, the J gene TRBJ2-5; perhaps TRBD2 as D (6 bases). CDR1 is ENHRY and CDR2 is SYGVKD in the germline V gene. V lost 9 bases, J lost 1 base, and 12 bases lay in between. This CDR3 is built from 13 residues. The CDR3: CAIAPGAQETQYF. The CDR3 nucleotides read TGTGCCATAGCCCCGGGAGCCCAAGAGACCCAGTACTTC.

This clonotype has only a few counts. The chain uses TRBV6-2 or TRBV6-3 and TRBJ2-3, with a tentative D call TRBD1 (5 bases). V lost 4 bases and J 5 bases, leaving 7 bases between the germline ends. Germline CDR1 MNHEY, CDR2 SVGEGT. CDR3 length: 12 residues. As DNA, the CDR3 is TGTGCCAGCAGTTTTACAGGAGATACGCAGTATTTT. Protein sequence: CASSFTGDTQYF.

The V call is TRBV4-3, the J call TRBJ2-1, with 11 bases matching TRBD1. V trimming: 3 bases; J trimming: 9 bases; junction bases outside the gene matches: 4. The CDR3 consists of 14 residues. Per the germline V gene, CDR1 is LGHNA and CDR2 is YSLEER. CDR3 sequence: CASSHGQGAGEQFF. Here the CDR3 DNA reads TGCGCCAGCAGCCACGGACAGGGGGCGGGTGAGCAGTTCTTC.

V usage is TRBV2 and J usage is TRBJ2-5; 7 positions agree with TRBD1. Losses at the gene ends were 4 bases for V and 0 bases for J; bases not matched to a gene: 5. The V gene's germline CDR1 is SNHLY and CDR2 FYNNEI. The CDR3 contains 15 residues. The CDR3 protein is CASSGPGGNQETQYF. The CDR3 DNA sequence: TGTGCCAGCAGTGGACCAGGGGGAAACCAAGAGACCCAGTACTTC.